Listed here are 14 T cell receptor beta chains from one sample, sequenced in a study of spatial heterogeneity in lung cancer. This sample's time point: sample taken at primary tumor resection. MiXCR, run by TCRdb on the 5' RACE reads, gives a single entry per CDR3 protein. The sample carries approximately 40,000 distinct CDR3 sequences, approximately 6.8% recorded once. This specimen was PBMCs, taken at surgery. The receptors derive from a female donor with early-stage non-small cell lung cancer.

There are many counts of this clonotype. This rearrangement joins TRBV5-6 to TRBJ1-1, with D perhaps matching TRBD1 (6 bases). Trimming left V 2 bases short and J 9 bases short, with 14 bases between. The CDR3 has 13 amino acids. Germline CDR1 reads SGHDT; CDR2 reads YYEEEE. The CDR3 region has the DNA TGTGCCAGCAGCTTACAGGGAGCGGATAAAGCTTTCTTT. This translates into CASSLQGADKAFF.

The V gene is TRBV6-6, the J gene TRBJ2-5; D remains unclear. The CDR3 totals 13 residues. V gave up 0 bases and J gave up 1 base, with 3 bases separating them. CDR1 is MNHNY and CDR2 is SVGAGI in the germline V gene (reference sequence). The CDR3 sequence is CASSYSSQETQYF. For the CDR3, the DNA is TGTGCCAGCAGTTACTCGTCCCAAGAGACCCAGTACTTC.

This sequence joins TRBV6-6 and TRBJ2-1, with 7 bases identical to TRBD2. Per germline, CDR1 MNHNY and CDR2 SVGAGI (reference sequence). Unmatched junction bases numbered 8, after V lost 5 bases and J lost 7 bases. There are 14 residues in the CDR3. The chain's CDR3 is CASSPGGSVNEQFF. The CDR3 region has the DNA TGTGCCAGCAGTCCTGGCGGGAGTGTGAATGAGCAGTTCTTC.

This clonotype came up a few times. The chain employs TRBV24-1 and TRBJ2-1; D is perhaps TRBD2 (7 bases). Trimming pared 5 bases from V and 7 bases from J, leaving 17 bases between. The CDR3 spans 15 residues. Germline V gene data show CDR1 as KGHDR and CDR2 as SFDVKD. CDR3 DNA: TGTGCCACCAGTGCCGCGGGGGCCCTGTTTAATGAGCAGTTCTTC. Translated, it gives CATSAAGALFNEQFF.

This clonotype has more than one count but fewer than ten. The V call is TRBV7-2, the J call TRBJ2-7; D may be TRBD2 (6 bases). The germline V and J ends were trimmed by 0 bases and 1 base, with 10 bases remaining between them. The CDR3 totals 15 residues. CDR1 and CDR2 (germline): SGHTA, FQGNSA. The CDR3 DNA reads as TGTGCCAGCAGCTTAGCTAGCGGAGGTTCCTACGAGCAGTACTTC. It is translated as CASSLASGGSYEQYF. Complete variable domain (other parts from reference TRBV7-2 and TRBJ2-7): GAGVSQSPSNKVTEKGKDVELRCDPISGHTALYWYRQSLGQGLEFLIYFQGNSAPDKSGLPSDRFSAERTGGSVSTLTIQRTQQEDSAVYLCASSLASGGSYEQYFGPGTRLTVT.

Turning to this clonotype: One end of the junction varies from germline; a read error may be responsible. CDR3 loop: CASSLHRERGETQYF. The CDR3 region has the DNA TGTGCTAGCAGCTTACACCGGGAGCGGGGCGAGACCCAGTACTTC. The chain joins TRBV7-7 to TRBJ2-5; TRBD2 agrees at 7 bases. This CDR3 has 15 amino acids. Germline V gene lookup returns CDR1 SSHAT and CDR2 FNYEAQ (reference sequence).

The rearrangement uses TRBV7-9 and TRBJ2-1; 8 bases are a match to TRBD1. The length of the CDR3 is 15 residues. The V gene's germline CDR1 is SEHNR and CDR2 FQNEAQ (reference sequence). V trimming: 5 bases; J trimming: 2 bases; junction bases outside the gene matches: 5. CDR3 protein: CASSGGQGTYNEQFF. The CDR3 DNA is TGTGCCAGCAGCGGCGGACAGGGAACCTACAATGAGCAGTTCTTC.

This clonotype has a handful of counts. Germline is not matched at one junction end, which may reflect a read error. V is TRBV5-1 and J is TRBJ2-1; D is perhaps TRBD1 (6 bases). CDR3 length: 15 residues. From germline, CDR1 is SGHRS and CDR2 YFSETQ. The CDR3 DNA sequence: TGCGTCAGCAGCATGGACAGTAGCTCCTACAATGAGCAGTTCTTC. Translation: CVSSMDSSSYNEQFF.

This clonotype appeared many times. The chain has TRBV6-6 and TRBJ2-1, with 12 bases matching TRBD2. Trimming removed 5 bases from V and 4 bases from J; junction bases left unmatched: 3. The germline gives CDR1 MNHNY, CDR2 SVGAGI (reference sequence). CDR3 length: 15 residues. DNA for the CDR3: TGTGCCAGCAGTCCAGGACTAGCGGGGTACAATGAGCAGTTCTTC. Translating gives CASSPGLAGYNEQFF.

A note on this clonotype: This may be a read error: a much more frequent sequence differs by one nucleotide. The rearrangement links TRBV6-1 to TRBJ1-5; D remains unclear. CDR1 is MNHNS, CDR2 SASEGT, per germline. The CDR3 contains 15 residues. The CDR3 sequence: CASSAQPYSNQSQHF. CDR3 nucleotide sequence: TGTGCCAGCAGTGCGCAGCCTTATAGCAATCAGTCCCAGCATTTT.

The sample holds many counts of this clonotype. The gene calls are TRBV19 and TRBJ1-5; D unclear. V was trimmed by 5 bases and J by 6 bases, leaving 14 bases between them. From germline, CDR1 is LNHDA and CDR2 SQIVND (reference sequence). The length of the CDR3 is 14 residues. CDR3 loop: CASSGSGPSQPQHF. The CDR3, as DNA: TGTGCCAGTAGTGGCTCGGGTCCCTCTCAGCCCCAGCATTTT.

This rearrangement joins TRBV6-2 or TRBV6-3 to TRBJ2-5, with D maybe TRBD2 (6 bases). The CDR3 totals 16 residues. The V gene's germline CDR1 is MNHEY and CDR2 SVGEGT. The ends were cut back, 5 bases at V and 1 base at J, with 17 bases in the middle. CDR3 sequence: CASSKGLSGFQETQYF. The CDR3 DNA reads TGTGCCAGCAGTAAGGGACTTTCGGGCTTCCAAGAGACCCAGTACTTC.

In the case of this clonotype: A read error may explain this, as a much larger clone is one base away. V and J are TRBV4-3 and TRBJ2-4, with 9 bases that match TRBD2. Trimming cost V 2 bases and J 4 bases; bases outside gene matches: 12. Germline lookup yields CDR1 LGHNA and CDR2 YSLEER. CDR3 length equals 18 residues. The CDR3 spells CASSQSSPREGFKNIQYF. In DNA, the CDR3 is TGCGCCAGCAGCCAAAGTAGTCCGCGGGAGGGCTTTAAAAACATTCAGTACTTC.

This clonotype has just one count. This clone may be a read error of a much larger clone one base away. V is TRBV21-1 and J is TRBJ2-4; the table names TRBD2, a call not compared with the DNA. TRBV21-1 is termed a pseudogene. The CDR3 consists of 20 residues. The CDR3 region is CASSNLALPLGRASKNIQYF. DNA of the CDR3: TGTGCCAGCAGCAATCTTGCCCTCCCGTTGGGAAGGGCCTCCAAAAACATTCAGTACTTC.